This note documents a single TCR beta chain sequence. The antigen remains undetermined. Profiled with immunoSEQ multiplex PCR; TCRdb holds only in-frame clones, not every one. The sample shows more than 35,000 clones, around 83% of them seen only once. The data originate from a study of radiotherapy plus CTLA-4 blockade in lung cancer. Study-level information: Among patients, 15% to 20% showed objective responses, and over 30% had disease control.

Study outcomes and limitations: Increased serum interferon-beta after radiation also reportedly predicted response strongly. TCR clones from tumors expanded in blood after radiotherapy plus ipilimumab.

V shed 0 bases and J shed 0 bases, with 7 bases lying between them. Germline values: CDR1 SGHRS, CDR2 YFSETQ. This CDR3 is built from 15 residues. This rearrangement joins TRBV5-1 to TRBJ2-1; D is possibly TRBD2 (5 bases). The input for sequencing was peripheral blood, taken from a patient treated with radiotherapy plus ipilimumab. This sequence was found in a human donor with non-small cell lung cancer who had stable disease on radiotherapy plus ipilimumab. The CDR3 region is CASSLEGASYNEQFF. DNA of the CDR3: TGCGCCAGCAGCTTGGAGGGAGCCTCCTACAATGAGCAGTTCTTC.